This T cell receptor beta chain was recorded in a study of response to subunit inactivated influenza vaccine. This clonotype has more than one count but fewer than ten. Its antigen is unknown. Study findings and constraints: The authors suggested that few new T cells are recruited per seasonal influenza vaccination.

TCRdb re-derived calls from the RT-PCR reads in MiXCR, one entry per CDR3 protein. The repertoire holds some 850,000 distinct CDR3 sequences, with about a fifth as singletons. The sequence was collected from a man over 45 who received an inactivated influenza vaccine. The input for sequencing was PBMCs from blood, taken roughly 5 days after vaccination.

CDR3 sequence (DNA): TGCAGCGTTATTTCCCGGACTTACTCCTACGAGCAGTACTTC. Translated, it gives CSVISRTYSYEQYF. This chain links TRBV29-1 with TRBJ2-7, with D possibly being TRBD2 (5 bases). V lost 5 bases, J lost 0 bases, and 14 bases lay in between. Germline values: CDR1 SQVTM, CDR2 ANQGSEA. This CDR3 spans 14 amino acids.